The rows below give T cell receptor beta chains drawn from one sample of a study of shared clonotypes between healthy human individuals. Profiling relied on immunoSEQ multiplex PCR, and the TCRdb table lists in-frame clones only, not all of them. The sample lists about 1 million clones, about 80% occurring once. Material: memory CD4+ T cells sorted from blood. The receptors derive from a man younger than 35 in good health. CDR3s leave out the opening cysteine and the closing phenylalanine or tryptophan.

>TRBJ2-4|TRBV5-1
ASKEGGGKNIQY
>TRBJ1-2|TRBV6-5
ASRSSGQTYGYT
>TRBJ1-3|TRBV7-2
ASSPRTASGNTIY
>TRBJ2-3|TRBV2
ATSKRDTQY
>TRBJ1-4|TRBV4-2
ASRRGFNEKLF
>TRBJ2-2|TRBV5-1
ASSRPPGGDTGELF
>TRBJ1-4|TRBV2
ASSVINEKLF
>TRBJ2-5|TRBV5-1
ASSPSGETQY
>TRBJ2-7|TRBV11-3
ASSLVCQARRSSYEQY
>TRBJ2-7|TRBV6-1
ASSIARSLREQY
>TRBJ2-1|TRBV6-1
ASSEAWASYNEQF
>TRBJ1-5|TRBV19
ASTMGGNGNQPQH
>TRBJ2-3|TRBV7-3
ASSRTGFTDTQY
>TRBJ2-1|TRBV13
ASSLREDEQF
>TRBJ2-7|TRBV5-4
ASSVGRRDEQY
>TRBJ1-5|TRBV27
ASSYIRQPQH
>TRBJ1-2|TRBV7-8
ASSLKGGHIYGYT
>TRBJ2-3|TRBV6-6
ASSYGTGVTDTQY
>TRBJ1-1|TRBV28
ASTQETGNTEAF
>TRBJ2-3|TRBV5-1
ASSLGTSITDTQY
>TRBJ1-1|TRBV5-5
ASSPSLMNTEAF
>TRBJ2-3|TRBV27
ASSSLAGVWY
>TRBJ2-2|TRBV7-3
ASSPGTFSNTGELF
>TRBJ2-5|TRBV11-2
ASSLGISGSEQETQY
>TRBJ2-5|TRBV5-1
ASSISASGQETQY
>TRBJ2-6|TRBV10-3
AISESAGISGANVLT
>TRBJ2-7|TRBV7-3
ASSPGVGAEQY
>TRBJ2-3|TRBV7-2
ASSFGRSTDTQY
>TRBJ1-6|TRBV30
AWVRAIGSPLH
>TRBJ2-5|TRBV9
ASSVGGGARETQY
>TRBJ2-2|TRBV7-9
ASSRGAADTGELF
>TRBJ2-7|TRBV27
ASSQGLRNPHEQY
>TRBJ2-5|TRBV11-2
ASSLRGIGETQY
>TRBJ2-5|TRBV7-2
ASSLIGGDETQY
>TRBJ1-3|TRBV9
ASSSRGPNTIY
>TRBJ2-3|TRBV30
AWSVGQGASDTQY
>TRBJ2-1|TRBV6-1
ASRRLPLETDEQF
>TRBJ1-2|TRBV10-1
ASSEGVDYGYT
>TRBJ1-2|TRBV6-5
ASSLTGPTGDGYT
>TRBJ1-6|TRBV5-4
ASSRTDHNSPLH
>TRBJ2-7|TRBV10-3
AISTDRDEQY
>TRBJ1-6|TRBV27
ASSLSGRGGTLH
>TRBJ1-5|TRBV7-8
ASSFTTVGGSNQPQH
>TRBJ2-2|TRBV9
ASSVSRAGTGELF
>TRBJ1-2|TRBV6-6
ASSLPEYGYT
>TRBJ2-3|TRBV10-3
AISESPSGFSTDTQY
>TRBJ2-3|TRBV6-1
ASSEVGGTDTQY
>TRBJ2-3|TRBV4-1
ASSLIGDGSTDTQY
>TRBJ2-2|TRBV7-9
ASSLVHTGELF
>TRBJ2-7|TRBV10-2
ASIRLAGGYSYEQY
>TRBJ2-3|TRBV5-1
ASSRDPPGAGTDTQY
>TRBJ2-7|TRBV9
ASSVADSTFGQY
>TRBJ2-6|TRBV6-6
ASSYPGANVLT
>TRBJ1-1|TRBV2
ASSGSGTENTEAF
>TRBJ1-1|TRBV7-9
ASNQMERAEAF